Detailed here is one T cell receptor beta chain. This sample is part of a study of OX40 agonist ivuxolimab in advanced cancers. V shed 3 bases, J shed 2 bases, and the junction held 2 bases outside the gene matches. The CDR3 is 13 residues long. Germline values: CDR1 SGHRS, CDR2 YFSETQ. The assay was immunoSEQ multiplex PCR, and TCRdb's table has in-frame clones only and misses some. The repertoire holds tens of thousands of clones, with over 80% as singletons. The TCR sequence derives from an adult with an advanced solid tumor such as melanoma, head and neck, liver or kidney cancer. V usage is TRBV5-1 and J usage is TRBJ2-7; 7 bases fit TRBD1. The sample in question was CD4+ or CD8+ T cells sorted from blood, obtained in a trial of the OX40 agonist ivuxolimab. CDR3 sequence: CASSWDSTYEQYF. The CDR3 DNA reads TGCGCCAGCAGCTGGGACAGTACCTACGAGCAGTACTTC.